Listed here are 9 T cell receptor beta chains from one sample, sequenced in a study of blood T cell repertoires in COVID-19. Using immunoSEQ multiplex PCR, the repertoire was profiled, and TCRdb retains in-frame clones only, with some absent. The data hold around 140,000 clones, with roughly 84% observed a single time. The sample consisted of peripheral blood. The receptors shown here come from a human donor in a cohort sampled during active COVID-19.

This rearrangement joins TRBV24-1 to TRBJ2-5, with a possible D match to TRBD2 (6 bases). The ends were cut back, 7 bases at V and 5 bases at J, with 16 bases in the middle. The CDR3 is 14 amino acids. Looked up from germline, CDR1 is KGHDR and CDR2 is SFDVKD. This CDR3 reads CATSRGGGPETQYF. CDR3 sequence (DNA): TGTGCCACCAGCAGAGGAGGAGGGCCCGAGACCCAGTACTTC.

This clone was seen only a few times. This rearrangement joins TRBV6-6 to TRBJ1-5; D is unresolved. The V end was cut by 11 bases, the J end by 4 bases, with 15 bases between. This CDR3 has 13 residues. Germline lookup yields CDR1 MNHNY and CDR2 SVGAGI (reference sequence). The CDR3, as DNA: TGTGCCGGAGGGAACGACGGAAATCAGCCCCAGCATTTT. This translates into CAGGNDGNQPQHF.

This clone was counted a few times. The chain combines TRBV19 with TRBJ2-7, with D tentatively TRBD1 (5 bases). Trimming left V 4 bases short and J 3 bases short, with 19 bases between. The CDR3 is 16 amino acids. Germline V gene lookup returns CDR1 LNHDA and CDR2 SQIVND (reference sequence). Here the CDR3 DNA reads TGTGCCAGTAGTAGGGTATTGGGGCGCCCCGACTACGAGCAGTACTTC. As protein: CASSRVLGRPDYEQYF.

The chain has TRBV9 and TRBJ2-1; TRBD2 aligns across 9 bases. J gave up 0 bases and V 0 bases, and 7 bases lay outside the gene matches. Germline loops: CDR1 SGDLS, CDR2 YYNGEE. The CDR3 loop spans 18 amino acids. The CDR3, as DNA: TGTGCCAGCAGCGTAGCCCCTAGCGGGACCAGCTCCTACAATGAGCAGTTCTTC. Its protein is CASSVAPSGTSSYNEQFF.

The chain uses TRBV19 and TRBJ2-5, with 7 nucleotides matching TRBD2. This CDR3 is 12 amino acids long. Germline V gives CDR1 LNHDA, CDR2 SQIVND (reference sequence). Trimming at V came to 8 bases and at J to 7 bases, leaving 7 bases not matched to a gene. CDR3 bases: TGTGCCAGTGGCCGGAGGGAGGGGACCCAGTACTTC. Protein: CASGRREGTQYF.

This clone was seen once. CDR3 coding DNA: TGTGCCATCAGTGAAGGGGAGGCCTACAATGAGCAGTTCTTC. It yields the protein CAISEGEAYNEQFF. The J gene is TRBJ2-1, the V gene TRBV10-3, with D possibly being TRBD2 (6 bases). The CDR3 covers 14 residues. Germline values: CDR1 ENHRY, CDR2 SYGVKD. Trimming removed 3 bases at V and 2 bases at J, with 8 bases between.

The DNA of the CDR3 is TGTGCCAGCAGCATCAGGGGTGGGGAGACCCAGTACTTC. This translates into CASSIRGGETQYF. The rearrangement uses TRBV9 and TRBJ2-5; D may be TRBD1 (6 bases). The CDR3 has 13 residues. Germline values: CDR1 SGDLS, CDR2 YYNGEE. V was cut by 4 bases and J by 5 bases, with 12 bases left in between.

In DNA form, the CDR3 reads TGTGCCACCAGCAGGGGGGGACAGGGGGTGGATGGCTACACCTTC. The encoded protein is CATSRGGQGVDGYTF. The V call is TRBV15, the J call TRBJ1-2; 11 bases are shared with TRBD1. Trimming removed 3 bases from V and 6 bases from J; junction bases left unmatched: 6. The CDR3 contains 15 residues. Germline CDR1 and CDR2: LNHNV and YYDKDF (reference sequence).

The rearrangement joins TRBV7-6 to TRBJ1-1; TRBD1 aligns across 9 bases. The CDR3 runs 16 residues. CDR1 is SGHVS and CDR2 is FNYEAQ in the germline V gene. J gave up 0 bases and V 5 bases, and 7 bases lay outside the gene matches. CDR3: CASSVGTGLVNTEAFF. DNA for the CDR3: TGTGCCAGCAGCGTGGGGACAGGGTTGGTGAACACTGAAGCTTTCTTT.